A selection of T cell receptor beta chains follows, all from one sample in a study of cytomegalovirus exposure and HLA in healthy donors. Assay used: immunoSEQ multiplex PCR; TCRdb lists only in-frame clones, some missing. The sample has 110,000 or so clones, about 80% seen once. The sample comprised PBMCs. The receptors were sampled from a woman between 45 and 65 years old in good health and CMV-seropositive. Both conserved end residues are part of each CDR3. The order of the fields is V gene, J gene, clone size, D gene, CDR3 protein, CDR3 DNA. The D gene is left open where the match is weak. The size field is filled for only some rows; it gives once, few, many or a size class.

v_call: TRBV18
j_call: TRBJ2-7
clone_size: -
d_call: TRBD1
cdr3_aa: CASSPGAWTGGHEQYF
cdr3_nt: TGTGCCAGCTCACCAGGCGCCTGGACAGGGGGCCACGAGCAGTACTTC

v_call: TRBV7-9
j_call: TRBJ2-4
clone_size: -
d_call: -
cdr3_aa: CASSLGGNIQYF
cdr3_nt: TGTGCCAGCAGCTTAGGCGGGAACATTCAGTACTTC

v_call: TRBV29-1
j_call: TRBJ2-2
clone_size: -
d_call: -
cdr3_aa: CSVARGTGGTGELFF
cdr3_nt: TGCAGCGTCGCGAGGGGGACGGGCGGGACCGGGGAGCTGTTTTTT

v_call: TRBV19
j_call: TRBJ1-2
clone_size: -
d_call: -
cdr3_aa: CASRSGGCTF
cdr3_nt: TGTGCCAGTAGAAGCGGTGGCTGCACCTTC

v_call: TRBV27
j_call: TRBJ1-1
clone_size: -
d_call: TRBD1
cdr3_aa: CASSAWDRGRTEAFF
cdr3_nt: TGTGCCAGCAGTGCCTGGGACAGGGGGAGGACTGAAGCTTTCTTT

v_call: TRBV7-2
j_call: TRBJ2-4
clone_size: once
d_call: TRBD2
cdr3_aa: CASSLAYGGGKKNIQYF
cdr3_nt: TGTGCCAGCAGCTTAGCCTACGGCGGGGGAAAAAAAAACATTCAGTACTTC

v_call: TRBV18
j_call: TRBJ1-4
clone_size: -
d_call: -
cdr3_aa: CASSPPRQKEEKLFF
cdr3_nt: TGTGCCAGCTCACCACCGCGACAGAAGGAGGAAAAACTGTTTTTT

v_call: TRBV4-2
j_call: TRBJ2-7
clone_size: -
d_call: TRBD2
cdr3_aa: CASSQGPRGSSYEQYF
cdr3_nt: TGTGCCAGCAGCCAAGGGCCCCGCGGGAGCTCCTACGAGCAGTACTTC

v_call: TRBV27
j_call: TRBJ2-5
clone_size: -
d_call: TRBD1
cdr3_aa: CASSLEQGAQETQYF
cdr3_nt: TGTGCCAGCAGTCTCGAACAGGGGGCTCAAGAGACCCAGTACTTC

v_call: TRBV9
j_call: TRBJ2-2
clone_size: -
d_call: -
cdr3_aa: CASSIDRNTGELFF
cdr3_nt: TGTGCCAGCAGCATTGACAGAAACACCGGGGAGCTGTTTTTT

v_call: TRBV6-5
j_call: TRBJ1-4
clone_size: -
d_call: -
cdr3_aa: CASSYSRAATNEKLFF
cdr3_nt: TGTGCCAGCAGTTACTCGAGGGCGGCTACCAATGAAAAACTGTTTTTT

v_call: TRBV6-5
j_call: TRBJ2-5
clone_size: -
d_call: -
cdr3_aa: CASSYLSRRETQYF
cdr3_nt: TGTGCCAGCAGTTACCTGAGCCGTCGGGAGACCCAGTACTTC

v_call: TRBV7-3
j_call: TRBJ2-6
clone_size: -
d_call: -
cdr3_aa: CASSRVGLNSGANVLTF
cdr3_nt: TGTGCCAGCAGCAGAGTTGGACTTAACTCTGGGGCCAACGTCCTGACTTTC

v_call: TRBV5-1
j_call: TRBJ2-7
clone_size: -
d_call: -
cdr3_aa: CASSLQEGAYEQYF
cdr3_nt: TGCGCCAGCAGCTTGCAAGAGGGCGCCTACGAGCAGTACTTC

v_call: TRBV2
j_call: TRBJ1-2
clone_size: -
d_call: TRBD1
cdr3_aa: CASSPAGTGRDGYTF
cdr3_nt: TGTGCCAGCAGCCCGGCGGGGACAGGGAGGGATGGCTACACCTTC

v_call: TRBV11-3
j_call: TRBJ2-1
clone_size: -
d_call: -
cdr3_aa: CASSTTPRSGQFF
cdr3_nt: TGTGCCAGCAGCACGACTCCTCGTTCTGGGCAGTTCTTC

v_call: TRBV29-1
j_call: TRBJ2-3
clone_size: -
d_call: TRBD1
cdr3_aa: CSVEDFGPNTGGYTDTQYF
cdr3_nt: TGCAGCGTTGAAGATTTTGGCCCGAATACAGGGGGTTATACAGATACGCAGTATTTT

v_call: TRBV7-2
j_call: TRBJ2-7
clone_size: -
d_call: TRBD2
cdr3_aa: CASSLNQRGASEQYF
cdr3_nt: TGTGCCAGCAGCTTAAATCAGCGGGGCGCGTCCGAGCAGTACTTC

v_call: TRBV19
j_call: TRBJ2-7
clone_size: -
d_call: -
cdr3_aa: CASSIRGMSYEQYF
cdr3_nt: TGTGCCAGTAGTATTAGGGGGATGTCCTACGAGCAGTACTTC

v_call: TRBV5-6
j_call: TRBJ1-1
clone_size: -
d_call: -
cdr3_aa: CASSLGTGAEAFF
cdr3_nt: TGTGCCAGCAGCTTGGGGACGGGGGCTGAAGCTTTCTTT

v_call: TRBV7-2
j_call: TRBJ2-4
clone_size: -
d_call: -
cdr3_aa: CASSLGVENIQYF
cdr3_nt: TGTGCCAGCAGCCTCGGGGTGGAAAACATTCAGTACTTC

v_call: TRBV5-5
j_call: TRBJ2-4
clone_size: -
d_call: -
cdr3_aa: CASSTSDTVAKNIQYF
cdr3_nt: TGTGCCAGCAGCACGTCGGACACCGTAGCCAAAAACATTCAGTACTTC

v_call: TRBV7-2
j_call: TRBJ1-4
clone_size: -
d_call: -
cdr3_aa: CASSLRGGSEKLFF
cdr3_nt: TGTGCCAGCAGCTTACGCGGGGGGAGTGAAAAACTGTTTTTT

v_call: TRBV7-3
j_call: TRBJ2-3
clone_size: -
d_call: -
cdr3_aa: CAARGGRAGTDTQYF
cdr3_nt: TGTGCTGCAAGGGGGGGGAGGGCCGGCACAGATACGCAGTATTTT

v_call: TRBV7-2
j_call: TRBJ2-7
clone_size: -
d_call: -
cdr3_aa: CASRGQVAGEQYF
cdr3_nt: TGTGCCAGCAGAGGGCAGGTGGCGGGAGAGCAGTACTTC

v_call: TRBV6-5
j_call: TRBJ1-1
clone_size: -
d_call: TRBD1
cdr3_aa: CASTRDSAWNTEAFF
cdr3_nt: TGTGCCAGCACCCGGGACAGCGCATGGAACACTGAAGCTTTCTTT

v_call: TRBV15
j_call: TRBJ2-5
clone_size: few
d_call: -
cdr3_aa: CATSRDATHKETQYF
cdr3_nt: TGTGCCACCAGCAGAGACGCAACTCATAAAGAGACCCAGTACTTC

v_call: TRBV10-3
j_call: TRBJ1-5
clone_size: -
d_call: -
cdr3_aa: CAIADTNQPQHF
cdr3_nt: TGTGCCATTGCGGACACAAATCAGCCCCAGCATTTT

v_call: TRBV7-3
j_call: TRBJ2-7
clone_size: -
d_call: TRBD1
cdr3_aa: CASSLDRGYEQYF
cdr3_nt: TGTGCCAGCAGCCTGGACAGGGGTTACGAGCAGTACTTC

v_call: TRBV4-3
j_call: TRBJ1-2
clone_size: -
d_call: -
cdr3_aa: CASSPSRGSGYTF
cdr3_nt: TGCGCCAGCAGCCCAAGCAGGGGAAGCGGCTACACCTTC

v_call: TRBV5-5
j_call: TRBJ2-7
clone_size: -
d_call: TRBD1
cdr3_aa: CASSLAGGTGAYEQYF
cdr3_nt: TGTGCCAGCAGCTTGGCCGGGGGGACAGGGGCCTACGAGCAGTACTTC

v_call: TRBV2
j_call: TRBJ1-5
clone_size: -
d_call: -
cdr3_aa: CASKRESNQPQHF
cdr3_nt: TGTGCCAGCAAACGGGAGAGCAATCAGCCCCAGCATTTT

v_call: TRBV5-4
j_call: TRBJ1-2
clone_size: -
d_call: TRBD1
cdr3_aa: CASSFPVTGGANGYTF
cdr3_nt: TGTGCCAGCAGCTTCCCCGTCACAGGGGGCGCGAATGGCTACACCTTC

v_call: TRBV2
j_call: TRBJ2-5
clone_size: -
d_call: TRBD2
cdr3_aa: CASTLAGGRETQYF
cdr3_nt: TGTGCCAGCACCTTAGCGGGGGGGAGGGAGACCCAGTACTTC

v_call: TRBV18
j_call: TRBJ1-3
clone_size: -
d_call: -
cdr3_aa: CASSEGSSGNTIYF
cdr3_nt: TGTGCCAGCTCAGAGGGCAGCTCTGGAAACACCATATATTTT

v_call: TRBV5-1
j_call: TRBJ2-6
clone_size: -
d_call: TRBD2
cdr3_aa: CASSLDTSGSGANGLTF
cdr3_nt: TGCGCCAGCAGCTTGGATACTAGCGGTTCTGGGGCCAACGGCCTGACTTTC

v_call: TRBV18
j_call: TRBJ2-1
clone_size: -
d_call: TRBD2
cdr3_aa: CASSPPGLAGRDEQFF
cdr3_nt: TGTGCCAGCTCACCACCAGGATTAGCGGGGAGGGATGAGCAGTTCTTC

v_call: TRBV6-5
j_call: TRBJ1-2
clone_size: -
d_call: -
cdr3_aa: CASSPGQPHGYTF
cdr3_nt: TGTGCCAGCAGCCCTGGACAGCCCCATGGCTACACCTTC

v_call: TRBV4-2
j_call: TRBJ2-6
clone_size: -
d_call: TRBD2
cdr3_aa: CASSQSIKGGANGLTF
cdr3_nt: TGTGCCAGCAGCCAATCGATAAAGGGAGGGGCCAACGGCCTGACTTTC

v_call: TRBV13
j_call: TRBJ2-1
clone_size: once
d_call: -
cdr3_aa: CASSSNRVRESYNEQFF
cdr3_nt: TGTGCCAGCAGCTCGAACAGGGTCCGAGAGTCCTACAATGAGCAGTTCTTC

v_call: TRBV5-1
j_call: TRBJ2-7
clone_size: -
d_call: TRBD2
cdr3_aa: CASSLVSGGYEQYF
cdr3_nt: TGCGCCAGCAGCTTGGTTAGCGGGGGCTACGAGCAGTACTTC

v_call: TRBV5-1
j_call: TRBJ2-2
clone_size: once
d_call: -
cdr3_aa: CASSLLQGNTGELFF
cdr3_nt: TGCGCCAGCAGCTTATTACAGGGGAACACCGGGGAGCTGTTTTTT

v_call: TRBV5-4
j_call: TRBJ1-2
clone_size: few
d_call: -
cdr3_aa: CASSPSSGGARLDTF
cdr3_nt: TGTGCCAGCAGCCCATCGAGTGGGGGGGCCCGCCTCGACACCTTC

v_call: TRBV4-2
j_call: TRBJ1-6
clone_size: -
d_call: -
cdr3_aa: CASSQDAGNNSPLHF
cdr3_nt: TGTGCCAGCAGCCAAGACGCGGGGAATAATTCACCCCTCCACTTT

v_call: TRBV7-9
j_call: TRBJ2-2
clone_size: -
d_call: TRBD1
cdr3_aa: CASSLRDRGPTPNTGELFF
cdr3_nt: TGTGCCAGCAGCTTAAGAGACAGGGGGCCTACCCCGAACACCGGGGAGCTGTTTTTT

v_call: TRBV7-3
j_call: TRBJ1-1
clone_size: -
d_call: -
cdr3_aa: CASSLNAAKVNTEAFF
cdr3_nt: TGTGCCAGCAGCTTAAACGCGGCCAAGGTGAACACTGAAGCTTTCTTT

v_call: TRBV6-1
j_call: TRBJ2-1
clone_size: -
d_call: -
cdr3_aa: CASSQGQPSYNEQFF
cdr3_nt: TGTGCCAGCAGTCAAGGACAACCCTCCTACAATGAGCAGTTCTTC

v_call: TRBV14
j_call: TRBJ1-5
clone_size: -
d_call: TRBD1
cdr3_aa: CASSQQGVDNQPQHF
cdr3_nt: TGTGCCAGCAGCCAACAGGGGGTGGACAATCAGCCCCAGCATTTT

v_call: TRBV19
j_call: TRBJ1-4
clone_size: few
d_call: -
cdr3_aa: CASSIGQSNNEKLFF
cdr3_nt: TGTGCCAGTAGTATAGGACAGTCTAATAATGAAAAACTGTTTTTT

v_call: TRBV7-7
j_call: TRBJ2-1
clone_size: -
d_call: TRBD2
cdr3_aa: CASSSGLAPNEQFF
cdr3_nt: TGTGCCAGCAGCTCGGGACTAGCCCCCAATGAGCAGTTCTTC

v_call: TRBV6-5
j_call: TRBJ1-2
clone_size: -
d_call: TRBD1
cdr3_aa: CASSLQGAVSNYGYTF
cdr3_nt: TGTGCCAGCAGTTTACAGGGGGCTGTGAGTAACTATGGCTACACCTTC

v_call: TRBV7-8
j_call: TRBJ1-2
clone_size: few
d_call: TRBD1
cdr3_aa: CASSLGTAYGYTF
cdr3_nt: TGTGCCAGCAGCTTGGGGACAGCATATGGCTACACCTTC

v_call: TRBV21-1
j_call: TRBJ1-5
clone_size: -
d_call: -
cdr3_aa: CASSASPGEGAQPQHF
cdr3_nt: TGTGCCAGCAGCGCCTCCCCGGGCGAGGGGGCGCAGCCCCAGCATTTT

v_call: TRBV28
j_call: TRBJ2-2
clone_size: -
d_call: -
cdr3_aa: CASSLSTGELFF
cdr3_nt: TGTGCCAGCAGTTTATCTACCGGGGAGCTGTTTTTT

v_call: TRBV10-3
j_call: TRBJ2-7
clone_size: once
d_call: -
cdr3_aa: CAISGTPSYEQYF
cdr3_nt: TGTGCCATCAGCGGGACTCCTTCCTACGAGCAGTACTTC